This TCR beta chain originates from a study of prognosis after radiotherapy for stage I lung cancer. For the study at large: Every patient with non-small cell lung cancer was judged medically inoperable. Whereas about 13 patients had adenocarcinoma, squamous cell carcinoma was the tumor in 6 or 7. The biologically effective dose of the SBRT radiotherapy was at least 100 Gy, given over 3 to 5 fractions.

Amplification of the TCR beta CDR3 (from genomic DNA) was done by two-round multiplex PCR. Primers were specific to each TRBV and TRBJ gene in first-round PCR. Each CDR3 protein is one row after TCRdb ran MiXCR on the multiplex PCR reads. The sample lists about 31,000 distinct CDR3 sequences; 35% to 45% were seen once. Study-level results: Counts of unique TCR clones fell following stereotactic body radiation therapy, median roughly 9,900 versus 7,200.

A word on this clonotype: Its antigen remains unidentified. Since the CDR3 does not end with the conserved phenylalanine or tryptophan, this likely comes from a read error.

The source was PBMCs, collected before or after stereotactic body radiation therapy (not recorded which). The clonotype originates from a donor over 45 with non-small cell lung cancer.

CDR3 coding DNA: TGTGCCAGCAGTTACCTGGGCCTTGGACAGGGGGCCTACGAGCAGTACTCC. Protein sequence: CASSYLGLGQGAYEQYS. The genes are TRBV6-2 or TRBV6-3 and TRBJ2-7; 10 nucleotides match TRBD1. J gave up 2 bases and V 2 bases, and 9 bases lay outside the gene matches. The length of the CDR3 is 17 residues. Germline V gene sequence: CDR1 MNHEY, CDR2 SVGEGT.